This T cell receptor (beta chain) was retrieved from a study of cytomegalovirus exposure and HLA in healthy donors. Study-wide background: Among the approximately 410 genotyped donors, just over 80% were placed in the Caucasian-associated ancestry cluster.

Looked up from germline, CDR1 is LGHNA and CDR2 is YSLEER. Trimming at V came to 4 bases and at J to 4 bases, leaving 16 bases not matched to a gene. The CDR3 contains 19 residues. 60 Vbeta and 13 Jbeta primers were used in PCR. This table comes from immunoSEQ multiplex PCR, and its TCRdb copy is limited to in-frame clones, with some not included. The sample records approximately 210,000 clones, approximately 80% being singletons. Sequencing was done on a sample of PBMCs. This clonotype was sampled from a woman in her thirties or forties in good health and CMV-seronegative. V gene TRBV4-3 combines with J gene TRBJ2-7, with 13 bases lining up with TRBD2. The CDR3 DNA is TGCGCCAGCAGCCCGCGGACTAGCGGGAGTAATACCCAGGGTTACGAGCAGTACTTC. As protein: CASSPRTSGSNTQGYEQYF.